This entry lists 18 T cell receptor beta chains sequenced from one sample in a study of blood T cell repertoires in COVID-19. Produced via immunoSEQ multiplex PCR; TCRdb's table is partial and in-frame only. The sample has 40,000 to 60,000 clones, approximately 79% seen once; the top ten hold 20% to 30%. Sequenced: peripheral blood. The receptor set was obtained from a man between 65 and 85 years old with acute or convalescent COVID-19.

J is TRBJ2-5 and V is TRBV12-5; the D is unclear. Germline CDR1 is LGHNT and CDR2 is FRNRAP. The CDR3 is 14 amino acids. The V end was cut by 2 bases, the J end by 5 bases, with 12 bases between. The DNA for the CDR3 is TGTGCTAGTGGTTTGACCGCATCTCGGGAGACCCAGTACTTC. Translating gives CASGLTASRETQYF.

V is TRBV5-6 and J is TRBJ1-2, with a possible D match to TRBD1 (6 bases). This CDR3 is 15 amino acids long. Germline loops: CDR1 SGHDT, CDR2 YYEEEE. The ends were cut back, 2 bases at V and 1 base at J, with 12 bases in the middle. CDR3 loop: CASSFVSRGNYGYTF. In DNA form, the CDR3 reads TGTGCCAGCAGCTTCGTTTCCAGGGGTAACTATGGCTACACCTTC.

The J gene is TRBJ2-2, the V gene TRBV7-6; TRBD1 agrees at 7 bases. The CDR3 is 18 amino acids. With V trimmed by 2 bases and J by 4 bases, 13 bases remained unmatched. CDR1 SGHVS and CDR2 FNYEAQ come from the germline V gene. The CDR3 loop is CASSLYYRGPTGTGELFF. The CDR3, as DNA: TGTGCCAGCAGCTTATACTACAGGGGACCAACTGGCACCGGGGAGCTGTTTTTT.

The chain has TRBV29-1 and TRBJ1-4; possible D gene TRBD1, 5 bases. Trimming cost V 3 bases and J 5 bases, with 7 bases left between them. This CDR3 is built from 12 residues. In germline, CDR1 is SQVTM, CDR2 ANQGSEA. The CDR3 nucleotides read TGCAGCGTTGACAAGGGGAATGAAAAACTGTTTTTT. Its protein is CSVDKGNEKLFF.

The chain recombines TRBV11-2 with TRBJ2-1; 9 positions match TRBD2. CDR1 SGHAT and CDR2 FQNNGV come from the germline V gene. The CDR3 extends over 15 amino acids. V dropped 4 bases and J dropped 9; count of bases not matched to a gene: 10. CDR3 loop: CASSWLGGGAGEQFF. CDR3 in DNA: TGTGCCAGCAGCTGGCTCGGCGGGGGGGCAGGTGAGCAGTTCTTC.

CDR3 protein: CASSAGEMYEQYF. The DNA for the CDR3 is TGTGCCAGCAGTGCGGGGGAGATGTACGAGCAGTACTTC. The chain employs TRBV2 and TRBJ2-7; a weak D match, TRBD2 (6 bases). The CDR3 covers 13 residues. The germline V gene has CDR1 SNHLY and CDR2 FYNNEI. The V and J ends lost 4 bases and 4 bases respectively, with 11 bases between them.

The CDR3: CASSRGLAGYNEQFF. CDR3 coding DNA: TGTGCCAGCAGCCGGGGACTAGCGGGTTACAATGAGCAGTTCTTC. The chain carries TRBV6-2 or TRBV6-3 and TRBJ2-1, with 12 bases fitting TRBD2. Germline V gene lookup returns CDR1 MNHEY and CDR2 SVGEGT. The CDR3 has 15 residues. V was pared by 6 bases and J by 4 bases, with 4 bases of the junction left unmatched.

This chain links TRBV18 with TRBJ2-7; 12 nucleotides match TRBD2. The CDR3 runs to 15 residues. Per germline, CDR1 KGHSH and CDR2 LQKENI. V lost 3 bases, J lost 1 base, and 1 base stayed unmatched. The DNA of the CDR3 is TGTGCCAGCTCACCGACTAGCGGGGGTTCCTACGAGCAGTACTTC. Translating it yields CASSPTSGGSYEQYF.

This clone was counted many times. The chain recombines TRBV7-9 with TRBJ2-7; TRBD1 might be the D (7 bases). The CDR3 sequence is 13 residues long. Germline CDR1 and CDR2: SEHNR and FQNEAQ (reference sequence). V lost 5 bases, J lost 5 bases, and 13 bases lay in between. CDR3 loop: CASSLGGGDEQYF. For the CDR3, the DNA is TGTGCCAGCAGCCTTGGAGGGGGCGACGAGCAGTACTTC.

V is TRBV24-1 and J is TRBJ2-1; 11 bases map to TRBD2. CDR3 size: 15 residues. Germline V gene lookup returns CDR1 KGHDR and CDR2 SFDVKD. With 7 bases clipped from V and 8 bases from J, the junction kept 9 bases outside the gene matches. The CDR3 spells CATRALAGVFDEQFF. CDR3 bases: TGTGCCACCAGAGCACTAGCGGGAGTTTTTGATGAGCAGTTCTTC.

The chain joins TRBV12-3 or TRBV12-4 to TRBJ1-1; D remains unclear. CDR3 length: 11 amino acids. The ends were cut back, 5 bases at V and 5 bases at J, with 6 bases in the middle. The CDR3 region has the DNA TGTGCCAGCAGTCGAGGGACTGAAGCTTTCTTT. Translation: CASSRGTEAFF.

The rearrangement links TRBV5-4 to TRBJ2-7; D not resolved. Germline CDR1 and CDR2: SGHNT and YYREEE (reference sequence). Trimming shortened V by 4 bases and J by 5 bases, and 13 bases separated the two germline ends. This CDR3 contains 13 residues. The CDR3 DNA reads as TGTGCCAGCAGCGCCGCGTATTCCAACGAGCAGTACTTC. Amino acid sequence: CASSAAYSNEQYF.

This chain uses TRBV6-5 with TRBJ1-1, with TRBD1 matching over 10 bases. The CDR3 has 14 residues. Trimming removed 6 bases from V and 6 bases from J; junction bases left unmatched: 7. CDR1 and CDR2 (germline): MNHEY, SVGAGI. The chain's CDR3 is CASSLTTGGPEAFF. In DNA form, the CDR3 reads TGTGCCAGCAGCCTAACGACAGGGGGCCCTGAAGCTTTCTTT.

The rearrangement links TRBV10-3 to TRBJ1-5; 8 bases are shared with TRBD1. Germline CDR1 ENHRY, CDR2 SYGVKD. V lost 0 bases, J lost 1 base, and 8 bases stayed unmatched. The CDR3 consists of 18 residues. CDR3 sequence reads: CAISESAGGVGSNQPQHF. The CDR3 nucleotides read TGTGCCATCAGTGAGTCGGCAGGGGGCGTAGGGAGCAATCAGCCCCAGCATTTT.

The chain recombines TRBV19 with TRBJ2-2; TRBD2 is a possible D gene (6 bases). The V gene lost 5 bases and the J gene lost 4 bases, with 17 bases spanning the gap. Germline assignment: CDR1 LNHDA and CDR2 SQIVND (reference sequence). The CDR3 loop spans 16 amino acids. CDR3 DNA sequence: TGTGCCAGTAGTCTTATAGCGGTCGACGGCACCGGGGAGCTGTTTTTT. This sequence encodes CASSLIAVDGTGELFF.

The chain uses TRBV7-9 and TRBJ1-2, with 11 bases lining up with TRBD1. The CDR3 extends over 14 amino acids. V trimming: 6 bases; J trimming: 8 bases; junction bases outside the gene matches: 8. The germline V gene encodes CDR1 SEHNR and CDR2 FQNEAQ (reference sequence). CDR3 nucleotides: TGTGCCAGCAGTTCGGACAGGGGGCGTCGGGGCTACACCTTC. This encodes CASSSDRGRRGYTF. The whole variable domain, remainder taken from reference TRBV7-9 and TRBJ1-2, is DTGVSQNPRHKITKRGQNVTFRCDPISEHNRLYWYRQTLGQGPEFLTYFQNEAQLEKSRLLSDRFSAERPKGSFSTLEIQRTEQGDSAMYLCASSSDRGRRGYTFGSGTRLTVV.

The rearrangement joins TRBV5-1 to TRBJ2-5; 11 bases align to TRBD2. Germline CDR1 SGHRS, CDR2 YFSETQ. Trimming took 3 bases from V and 0 from J; bases not matched to a gene: 4. The CDR3 has 16 residues. CDR3 in DNA: TGCGCCAGCAGCTCCCTAGCGGGAGGATACCAAGAGACCCAGTACTTC. Its translation is CASSSLAGGYQETQYF.

This rearrangement joins TRBV19 to TRBJ2-1; TRBD2 matches at 7 bases. Germline loops: CDR1 LNHDA, CDR2 SQIVND (reference sequence). V was clipped by 7 bases and J by 2 bases; unmatched bases: 11. The CDR3 consists of 16 residues. This CDR3 is CASTLRASGAYNEQFF. The DNA of the CDR3 is TGTGCCAGTACCCTAAGGGCCAGCGGGGCCTACAATGAGCAGTTCTTC.